These T cell receptor beta chains were read from a single sample in a study of T cell responses to AZD1222 COVID-19 vaccine. Assay used: immunoSEQ multiplex PCR; TCRdb lists only in-frame clones, some missing. The sample lists approximately 120,000 clones, 70% to 90% seen once, with around 1.5% in the top ten. Sequencing used peripheral blood, obtained on day 0 of AZD1222 vaccination. These TCRs come from an adult in good health. Each CDR3 is given with its conserved first and last residue. D genes are given only for firm matches. Expanded clones are given a class, and other clones once, few, many or no size at all.

clone_size j_call d_call v_call cdr3_nt cdr3_aa
NA TRBJ1-1 TRBD1 TRBV7-2 TGTGCCAGCAGGAGGACAGGGGGACATGAAGCTTTCTTT CASRRTGGHEAFF
NA TRBJ2-2 TRBD2 TRBV19 TGTGCCAGTAGTAGTAGCGGGCCAGCACACACCGGGGAGCTGTTTTTT CASSSSGPAHTGELFF
NA TRBJ2-5 NA TRBV27 TGTGCCAGCAGTCAAAGGAGAGAGGGGACCCAGTACTTC CASSQRREGTQYF
NA TRBJ2-4 TRBD1 TRBV6-5 TGTGCCAGCAGTTCCCGGACAGGGGGCTCGAACATTCAGTACTTC CASSSRTGGSNIQYF
NA TRBJ1-1 TRBD1 TRBV6-5 TGTGCCAGTTCGACAGGGGGGAGTCAGGACACTGAAGCTTTCTTT CASSTGGSQDTEAFF
NA TRBJ2-7 NA TRBV2 TGTGCCAGCAGCGAGAGACTAGGGCCTAGCGAGCAGTACTTC CASSERLGPSEQYF
NA TRBJ2-3 TRBD2 TRBV3-1/TRBV3-2 TGTGCCAGCAGCCCGCTAGCGGGTAGCACAGATACGCAGTATTTT CASSPLAGSTDTQYF
NA TRBJ1-5 TRBD1 TRBV2 TGTGCCAGCAGCGGACAGGGACCTAGCAATCAGCCCCAGCATTTT CASSGQGPSNQPQHF
once TRBJ2-5 NA TRBV7-9 TGTGCCAGCAGCTTAGTGGACGGGACGGAGACCCAGTACTTC CASSLVDGTETQYF
once TRBJ1-2 NA TRBV4-2 TGTGCCAGCAGCCAAGAATGGAGCCTGGACTATGGCTACACCTTC CASSQEWSLDYGYTF
NA TRBJ1-3 NA TRBV6-5 TGTGCCAGCAGTCCCCTGGGATTTGGAAACACCATATATTTT CASSPLGFGNTIYF
NA TRBJ1-4 NA TRBV7-2 TGTGCCAGCAGCTTTCAGGGAGGTACTAATGAAAAACTGTTTTTT CASSFQGGTNEKLFF
NA TRBJ1-1 TRBD1 TRBV11-2 TGTGCCAGCGAAAAAGACAGGGGATTGAACACTGAAGCTTTCTTT CASEKDRGLNTEAFF
once TRBJ1-1 NA TRBV14 TGTGCCAGCAGCCAAGAGGGCCTGGCTGAAGCTTTCTTT CASSQEGLAEAFF
NA TRBJ2-7 TRBD1 TRBV6-5 TGTGCCAGCAGAGTGACAGGGTCCCACGAGCAGTACTTC CASRVTGSHEQYF
NA TRBJ2-2 NA TRBV18 TGTGCCAGCTCGACTTCTGCGAACACCGGGGAGCTGTTTTTT CASSTSANTGELFF
NA TRBJ1-5 NA TRBV11-2 TGTGCCAGCAGCTTTTGGGGGGGCAAGCCCCAGCATTTT CASSFWGGKPQHF
NA TRBJ2-5 NA TRBV9 TGTGCCAGCAGCCCTGCTCAAGAGACCCAGTACTTC CASSPAQETQYF
NA TRBJ2-5 TRBD2 TRBV5-4 TGTGCCAGCAGCTTAACTAGCGGGGGTGGCCAGACCCAGTACTTC CASSLTSGGGQTQYF
NA TRBJ1-5 NA TRBV13 TGTGCCAGCAGCTCAGGGAGTCAGCCCCAGCATTTT CASSSGSQPQHF
NA TRBJ1-4 NA TRBV27 TGTGCCAGCAGAACTCTTGGACAGCTAACTAATGAAAAACTGTTTTTT CASRTLGQLTNEKLFF
NA TRBJ1-1 TRBD1 TRBV19 TGTGCCAGTAGGATTGACAGGGGCCCCACCCTGAACACTGAAGCTTTCTTT CASRIDRGPTLNTEAFF
NA TRBJ2-7 NA TRBV27 TGTGCCAGCAGTAGAGGGACTCGTGCCTACGAGCAGTACTTC CASSRGTRAYEQYF
NA TRBJ2-3 NA TRBV19 TGTGCCAGTAGTAATACAGATACGCAGTATTTT CASSNTDTQYF
once TRBJ2-7 NA TRBV7-6 TGTGCCAGCAGCCCCGATAGCGGTTTTATCTACGAGCAGTACTTC CASSPDSGFIYEQYF
few TRBJ1-2 TRBD1 TRBV5-4 TGTGCCAGCAGGCAGGGACAGCGCATGGGCTACACCTTC CASRQGQRMGYTF
NA TRBJ2-7 NA TRBV11-3 TGTGCCAGCAGCTCAGGCGGGGGCAGATCGACCTACGAGCAGTACTTC CASSSGGGRSTYEQYF
NA TRBJ2-7 TRBD2 TRBV10-3 TGTGCCATCAGTGGATCGACTAGCGCCTCCTACGAGCAGTACTTC CAISGSTSASYEQYF
NA TRBJ2-5 TRBD1 TRBV18 TGTGCCAGCTCACCAGCGGGGACAGGGGTAGGAGAGACCCAGTACTTC CASSPAGTGVGETQYF
NA TRBJ2-2 NA TRBV27 TGTGCCAGGCAACACGGCACCGGGGAGCTGTTTTTT CARQHGTGELFF
NA TRBJ2-7 NA TRBV4-1 TGCGCCAGCAGCCAAGGAATAGCTAGCGACTACGAGCAGTACTTC CASSQGIASDYEQYF
NA TRBJ2-2 TRBD1 TRBV18 TGTGCCAGCTCACTACGACAGGGGAACACCGGGGAGCTGTTTTTT CASSLRQGNTGELFF